Given below is one T cell receptor beta chain in context. Its antigen is as yet unknown. This could be a read error, since a much larger clone is one nucleotide away. The source of the sample is a study of tumor and adjacent non-tumor tissue in lung cancer. Study information: Patients were aged about 30 to 80, roughly nine men and a handful of women, stage I to III. Study outcomes and limitations: Tumor repertoires had a smaller top 100 clone share than normal lung. Tumor tissue had significantly higher TCR diversity than normal lung.

A modified ARM-PCR protocol with three rounds of nested PCR amplified TCRbeta. One entry per CDR3 protein results from TCRdb running MiXCR on the multiplex PCR reads. Here the sample spans over 100,000 distinct CDR3 sequences, around 57% being singletons. CDR3 length: 15 residues. The germline gives CDR1 DFQATT, CDR2 SNEGSKA (reference sequence). This sample's RNA came from whole unsorted tissue. This non-tumor lung sample came from over 3 cm beyond the tumor edge. The sequencing sample was made of distant non-tumor lung tissue. This TCR was sampled from a man in his fifties or sixties with non-small cell lung cancer. V gene TRBV20-1 combines with J gene TRBJ2-2; tentative D call: TRBD1 (6 bases). CDR3 residues: CSARVRQGNTGELSF. The CDR3 bases are TGCAGTGCTAGAGTACGGCAGGGGAACACCGGGGAGCTGTCTTTT.